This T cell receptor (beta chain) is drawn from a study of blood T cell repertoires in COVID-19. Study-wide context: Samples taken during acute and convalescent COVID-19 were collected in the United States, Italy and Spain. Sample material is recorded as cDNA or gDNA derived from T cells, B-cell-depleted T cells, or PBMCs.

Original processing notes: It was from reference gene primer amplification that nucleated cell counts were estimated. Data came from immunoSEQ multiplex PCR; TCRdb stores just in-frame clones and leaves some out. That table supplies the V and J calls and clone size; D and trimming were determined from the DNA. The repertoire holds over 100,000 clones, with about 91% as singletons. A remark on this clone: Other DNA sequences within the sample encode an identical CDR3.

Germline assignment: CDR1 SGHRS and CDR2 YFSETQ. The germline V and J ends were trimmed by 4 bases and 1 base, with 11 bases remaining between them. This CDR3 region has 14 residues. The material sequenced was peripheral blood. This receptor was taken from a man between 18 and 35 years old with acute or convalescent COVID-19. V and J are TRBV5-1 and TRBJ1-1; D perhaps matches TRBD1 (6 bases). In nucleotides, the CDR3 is TGCGCCAGCAGCCTCGGACAGTCGAACACTGAAGCTTTCTTT. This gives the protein CASSLGQSNTEAFF.